This passage covers 20 T cell receptor beta chains from one sample sequenced in a study of T-cell memory formation after mild COVID-19. One entry per CDR3 protein results from TCRdb running MiXCR on the 5' RACE reads. The repertoire holds about 350,000 distinct CDR3 sequences, with roughly 15% as singletons. The source material was PBMCs or a T cell subset sorted from them (not recorded which). These receptors were obtained from a man aged 18 to 35 who had mild COVID-19 (a few samples of this study predate the infection). Cell type and time point are not known.

This clonotype has just a few counts. V is TRBV2 and J is TRBJ2-1; tentative D call: TRBD2 (6 bases). The CDR3 length is 14 residues. The germline V gene encodes CDR1 SNHLY and CDR2 FYNNEI. Trimming stripped 5 bases from V and 0 bases from J, with 8 bases between. The DNA for the CDR3 is TGTGCCAGCAGTCAGACTAGCTCCTACAATGAGCAGTTCTTC. It specifies CASSQTSSYNEQFF.

This chain joins TRBV7-2 and TRBJ2-7, with 10 bases that match TRBD2. V was clipped by 5 bases and J by 2 bases; unmatched bases: 3. Germline V gene lookup returns CDR1 SGHTA and CDR2 FQGNSA. The length of the CDR3 is 14 residues. CDR3 in amino acids: CASSPTSGTYEQYF. The CDR3 DNA reads as TGTGCCAGCAGCCCCACTAGCGGGACCTACGAGCAGTACTTC.

The chain links TRBV4-3 to TRBJ2-5; no definite D call. Trimming left V 0 bases short and J 5 bases short, with 7 bases between. The CDR3 contains 13 residues. CDR1 and CDR2 from the germline V gene are LGHNA and YSLEER. The CDR3 is CASSQDIFETQYF. CDR3 sequence (DNA): TGCGCCAGCAGCCAAGATATATTCGAGACCCAGTACTTC.

The rearrangement links TRBV6-2 or TRBV6-3 to TRBJ2-7; TRBD2 matches at 11 bases. The CDR3 runs 12 residues. Germline loops: CDR1 MNHEY, CDR2 SVGEGT. The V segment lost 5 bases and the J segment 7 bases; nucleotides outside the gene matches: 1. CDR3 protein: CASSRLAGEQYV. DNA for the CDR3: TGTGCCAGCAGTCGACTAGCGGGGGAGCAGTACGTC.

In this sample, this clonotype turned up a few times. V is TRBV28 and J is TRBJ2-7, with 12 bases fitting TRBD1. V lost 6 bases, J lost 7 bases, and 7 bases stayed unmatched. The length of the CDR3 is 14 residues. Germline V lookup: CDR1 MDHEN, CDR2 SYDVKM. The DNA of the CDR3 is TGTGCCAGCAGGCTGGGACAGGGGGCGAGGGAGCAGTACGTC. Its protein is CASRLGQGAREQYV.

This clonotype was observed a few times. The J gene is TRBJ2-7, the V gene TRBV10-3; D unclear. The length of the CDR3 is 17 residues. Germline CDR1 ENHRY, CDR2 SYGVKD. The V and J ends lost 7 bases and 10 bases respectively, with 32 bases between them. CDR3 in amino acids: CAITAGLPQIDRAEQYF. CDR3 in DNA: TGTGCCATCACCGCCGGTCTGCCCCAGATTGACCGGGCTGAACAGTACTTC.

The table lists this clonotype with many counts. The chain uses TRBV4-3 and TRBJ2-3; D not resolved. Germline V gene data show CDR1 as LGHNA and CDR2 as YSLEER. This CDR3 has 16 amino acids. The V gene lost 0 bases and the J gene lost 4 bases, with 14 bases spanning the gap. The CDR3 here is CASSQDVTPTSDTQYF. DNA for the CDR3: TGCGCCAGCAGCCAAGATGTTACCCCAACATCAGATACGCAGTATTTT.

The CDR3 spells CASSLARLAGVETQYF. CDR3 DNA: TGTGCCAGCAGCTTAGCGCGGCTAGCGGGGGTTGAGACCCAGTACTTC. The chain joins TRBV7-8 to TRBJ2-5; 10 bases match TRBD2. The germline V gene encodes CDR1 SGHVS and CDR2 FQNEAQ. CDR3 length: 16 amino acids. J lost 5 bases, V lost 0 bases, and 6 bases had no gene match.

This clonotype turned up a few times. The chain is built from TRBV10-3 and TRBJ1-5, with D unclear. Trimming removed 5 bases from V and 5 bases from J, with 13 bases in between. CDR3 size: 14 residues. Germline assignment: CDR1 ENHRY and CDR2 SYGVKD. This CDR3 reads CAISSLGGDQPQHF. The CDR3 DNA follows: TGTGCCATCAGTTCCCTCGGCGGGGATCAGCCCCAGCATTTT.

The genes are TRBV7-2 and TRBJ1-4; D might be TRBD1 (5 bases). Germline-derived CDR1 and CDR2 are SGHTA and FQGNSA. The CDR3 totals 15 residues. V lost 9 bases and J lost 0, with 14 bases in between. The CDR3 reads CASAQERATNEKLFF. As DNA, the CDR3 is TGTGCCAGTGCACAGGAAAGGGCAACTAATGAAAAACTGTTTTTT.

In this sample, this clonotype turned up many times. The chain combines TRBV6-1 with TRBJ1-1; TRBD1 matches at 8 bases. CDR3 length: 16 residues. The junction had 9 bases not matched to a gene; V was cut back by 1 base and J by 5 bases. Germline V gene data show CDR1 as MNHNS and CDR2 as SASEGT. CDR3 in DNA: TGTGCCAGCAGTGAAGGACAGGGGCCGGGTCAGACTGAAGCTTTCTTT. It yields the protein CASSEGQGPGQTEAFF.

This clonotype was picked up a small number of times. J is TRBJ1-1 and V is TRBV15; D is possibly TRBD1 (6 bases). Germline V gene sequence: CDR1 LNHNV, CDR2 YYDKDF (reference sequence). This CDR3 contains 14 residues. V lost 0 bases and J lost 7, with 12 bases in between. CDR3 nucleotides: TGTGCCACCAGCAGAGACAGGGGTGCCTATGAAGCTTTCTTT. Translating gives CATSRDRGAYEAFF.

This clonotype was counted between two and nine times. The chain combines TRBV27 with TRBJ2-5, with D possibly matching TRBD2 (7 bases). In germline, CDR1 is MNHEY, CDR2 SMNVEV (reference sequence). The CDR3 spans 17 residues. The V end lost 2 bases, the J end lost 3 bases, and 19 bases lay between the germline ends. The CDR3 loop is CASSLRWGGGIEETQYF. The CDR3 DNA reads TGTGCCAGCAGTTTACGCTGGGGAGGGGGGATCGAAGAGACCCAGTACTTC.

This clonotype has a handful of counts. J is TRBJ1-2 and V is TRBV7-8; D is uncertain. CDR1 SGHVS and CDR2 FQNEAQ come from the germline V gene. This CDR3 spans 15 amino acids. The V and J ends lost 3 bases and 1 base respectively, with 12 bases between them. This chain's CDR3 is CASSFRDADNYGYTF. In DNA, the CDR3 is TGTGCCAGCAGCTTTCGCGACGCAGATAACTATGGCTACACCTTC.

This clonotype was seen a handful of times. This sequence joins TRBV6-5 and TRBJ1-1, with a possible D match to TRBD1 (6 bases). This CDR3 region has 16 residues. Germline V lookup: CDR1 MNHEY, CDR2 SVGAGI. V lost 6 bases and J lost 1, with 18 bases in between. Written as DNA, the CDR3 is TGTGCCAGCAGAGGCCTCGGGGGGCCGCCGAACACTGAAGCTTTCTTT. This encodes CASRGLGGPPNTEAFF.

This clonotype was seen more than once but under ten times. V is TRBV20-1 and J is TRBJ1-5; D not resolved. Trimming shortened V by 3 bases and J by 3 bases, and 9 bases separated the two germline ends. CDR3 length: 13 amino acids. From germline, CDR1 is DFQATT and CDR2 SNEGSKA (reference sequence). CDR3 amino acids: CSASFHTNQPQHF. Here the CDR3 DNA reads TGCAGTGCTAGTTTCCATACCAATCAGCCCCAGCATTTT.

There are a few counts of this clonotype. This chain uses TRBV4-2 with TRBJ1-1; 9 positions agree with TRBD1. V dropped 2 bases and J dropped 4; count of bases not matched to a gene: 8. The CDR3 runs 16 residues. Germline V gene lookup returns CDR1 LGHNA and CDR2 YNFKEQ. CDR3 region: CASSQLPGQGGTEAFF. In DNA form, the CDR3 reads TGTGCCAGCAGCCAATTGCCGGGACAGGGTGGCACTGAAGCTTTCTTT.

The rearrangement links TRBV29-1 to TRBJ2-7; D remains unclear. The germline V gene encodes CDR1 SQVTM and CDR2 ANQGSEA. This CDR3 is built from 13 residues. V lost 4 bases and J 3 bases, leaving 13 bases between the germline ends. The CDR3, as DNA: TGCAGCGTTGGGGGTTATCCCCTCTACGAGCAGTACTTC. Protein: CSVGGYPLYEQYF.

This clonotype was detected a few times. The chain couples TRBV11-2 to TRBJ2-5; D is possibly TRBD2 (6 bases). V lost 3 bases and J 4 bases, leaving 15 bases between the germline ends. The CDR3 extends over 15 amino acids. Germline V lookup: CDR1 SGHAT, CDR2 FQNNGV. DNA of the CDR3: TGTGCCAGCAGCTTCGATATAGCGGCACGAGAGACCCAGTACTTC. This sequence encodes CASSFDIAARETQYF.

The V and J genes are TRBV5-1 and TRBJ2-5, with D uncertain. Deletions cut 4 bases from V and 1 base from J, with 17 bases between. The CDR3 sequence is 16 residues long. Germline loops: CDR1 SGHRS, CDR2 YFSETQ. CDR3 nucleotides: TGCGCCAGCAGCATTGGATATCTAGTCCCCCAAGAGACCCAGTACTTC. This translates into CASSIGYLVPQETQYF.